A single sample is the source of the 13 T cell receptor beta chains below, sequenced in a study of control samples from healthy donors and cancer patients. Data came from immunoSEQ multiplex PCR; TCRdb stores just in-frame clones and leaves some out. The table shows about 75,000 clones, with roughly 84% occurring only once. The sample consisted of blood. The receptors were sampled from a man in his fifties or sixties in good health.

The rearrangement joins TRBV19 to TRBJ1-5; D remains unclear. The CDR3 has 14 amino acids. In germline, CDR1 is LNHDA, CDR2 SQIVND (reference sequence). V lost 1 base to trimming and J lost 9 bases, with 13 bases between them. CDR3 in DNA: TGTGCCAGTAGTATAGCTCGGGCTCATGGGCCCCAGCATTTT. This translates into CASSIARAHGPQHF.

V and J are TRBV6-5 and TRBJ1-3; D not resolved. There are 15 residues in the CDR3. Trimming shortened V by 7 bases and J by 2 bases, and 15 bases separated the two germline ends. Per the germline V gene, CDR1 is MNHEY and CDR2 is SVGAGI. CDR3 in amino acids: CASILSGHAGNTIYF. CDR3 bases: TGTGCCAGCATCCTTTCGGGCCACGCTGGAAACACCATATATTTT.

This chain links TRBV30 with TRBJ1-6; 7 bases line up with TRBD1. After removal of 1 base from V and 7 bases from J, the junction contained 16 bases not matched to a gene. CDR3 size: 18 residues. Germline V CDR1 and CDR2: GTSNPN, SVGIG (reference sequence). The CDR3 is CAWSGTGRFLSSNSPLHF. For the CDR3, the DNA is TGTGCCTGGAGTGGGACAGGACGATTCCTGAGTTCAAATTCACCCCTCCACTTT. The variable domain in full, completed from reference TRBV30 and TRBJ1-6, reads SQTIHQWPATLVQPVGSPLSLECTVEGTSNPNLYWYRQAAGRGLQLLFYSVGIGQISSEVPQNLSASRPQDRQFILSSKKLLLSDSGFYLCAWSGTGRFLSSNSPLHFGNGTRLTVT.

This clone has a handful of counts. The chain joins TRBV2 to TRBJ1-3, with a tentative D call TRBD1 (5 bases). CDR3 length: 15 residues. Germline CDR1 reads SNHLY; CDR2 reads FYNNEI. The V gene lost 3 bases and the J gene lost 3 bases, with 12 bases spanning the gap. CDR3 in amino acids: CASSDRASVGNTIYF. The CDR3 DNA sequence: TGTGCCAGCAGTGACAGGGCATCTGTTGGAAACACCATATATTTT.

This chain connects TRBV7-9 to TRBJ2-7; TRBD1 is a possible D gene (6 bases). CDR1 SEHNR and CDR2 FQNEAQ come from the germline V gene (reference sequence). Trimming shortened V by 1 base and J by 3 bases, and 13 bases separated the two germline ends. CDR3 length equals 15 residues. CDR3 region: CASSLVEGVNYEQYF. The CDR3 DNA reads as TGTGCCAGCAGCTTAGTTGAGGGGGTGAACTACGAGCAGTACTTC.

This rearrangement joins TRBV4-3 to TRBJ2-3; D call uncertain. The germline CDR1 and CDR2 sequences are LGHNA and YSLEER. V was shortened by 1 base and J by 2 bases, with 16 bases between the two germline ends. This CDR3 contains 17 residues. This CDR3 is CASSQGSASDTTDTQYF. The CDR3 nucleotides are TGCGCCAGCAGCCAAGGGTCGGCCAGCGACACCACAGATACGCAGTATTTT.

The rearrangement links TRBV7-2 to TRBJ2-5, with D perhaps given as TRBD1 or TRBD2 (6 bases each). Trimming stripped 6 bases from V and 5 bases from J, with 19 bases between. Germline V lookup: CDR1 SGHTA, CDR2 FQGNSA. The CDR3 totals 15 residues. The CDR3 nucleotides are TGTGCCAGCAGAAGGGGCTGGGGGGCGGGGGAGACCCAGTACTTC. Its translation: CASRRGWGAGETQYF.

Comments on this clone: Other DNA sequences within the sample encode an identical CDR3. This chain uses TRBV28 with TRBJ1-5; D unclear. Trimming stripped 6 bases from V and 0 bases from J, with 9 bases between. The length of the CDR3 is 14 residues. In germline, CDR1 is MDHEN, CDR2 SYDVKM. CDR3 sequence (DNA): TGTGCCAGCAGAGGAAGTTATAGCAATCAGCCCCAGCATTTT. Amino acid sequence: CASRGSYSNQPQHF.

This clone was recorded once. The rearrangement joins TRBV18 to TRBJ1-1; D not resolved. Germline loops: CDR1 KGHSH, CDR2 LQKENI. The length of the CDR3 is 17 residues. Trimming stripped 2 bases from V and 1 base from J, with 17 bases between. CDR3 in DNA: TGTGCCAGCTCACCAGGCCCAGGAATATTGGGGAACACTGAAGCTTTCTTT. It codes for CASSPGPGILGNTEAFF.

This chain joins TRBV4-3 and TRBJ2-1; 9 positions agree with TRBD2. The CDR3 spans 16 residues. Germline V gives CDR1 LGHNA, CDR2 YSLEER. J gave up 7 bases and V 2 bases, and 9 bases lay outside the gene matches. This chain's CDR3 is CASSQNYSGRGNEQFF. CDR3 nucleotides: TGCGCCAGCAGCCAAAATTATAGCGGGAGAGGAAATGAGCAGTTCTTC.

This chain uses TRBV5-8 with TRBJ1-2, with D maybe TRBD1 (5 bases). This CDR3 contains 15 residues. Trimming stripped 0 bases from V and 2 bases from J, with 11 bases between. Germline CDR1 is SGHTS and CDR2 is YDEGEE. In DNA form, the CDR3 reads TGTGCCAGCAGCTTGGCTCGGGGCGGCAACTATGGCTACACCTTC. It yields the protein CASSLARGGNYGYTF. The variable domain in full, completed from reference TRBV5-8 and TRBJ1-2, reads EAGVTQSPTHLIKTRGQQATLRCSPISGHTSVYWYQQALGLGLQFLLWYDEGEERNRGNFPPRFSGRQFPNYSSELNVNALELEDSALYLCASSLARGGNYGYTFGSGTRLTVV.

V and J are TRBV10-3 and TRBJ2-5, with 7 bases that match TRBD1. V shed 6 bases and J 4 bases; nucleotides not matched to a gene: 14. The CDR3 totals 16 residues. CDR1 is ENHRY, CDR2 SYGVKD, per germline. The CDR3 DNA reads TGTGCCATCAGCTTCCGGGCAGGGGGAAGACGAGAGACCCAGTACTTC. This encodes CAISFRAGGRRETQYF.

This sequence joins TRBV5-1 and TRBJ2-7; 8 bases match TRBD1. The germline V gene encodes CDR1 SGHRS and CDR2 YFSETQ. The V segment lost 2 bases and the J segment 5 bases; nucleotides outside the gene matches: 6. The CDR3 length is 14 residues. The CDR3 DNA reads TGCGCCAGCAGCTTCCAGGGGGCTTATGACGAGCAGTACTTC. Its protein product is CASSFQGAYDEQYF.